This T cell receptor beta chain was observed in a study of CD8+ T cells in alopecia areata. Study-level points and caveats: Sequenced scalp T cells also include alphabeta T cells resident in normal skin.

Sequencing relied on a cDNA template that was reverse transcribed from extracted RNA. Sequencing was performed with immunoSEQ multiplex PCR; in TCRdb, only in-frame clones are kept and a portion is missing. The table shows tens of thousands of clones, with less than 65% occurring only once. Comments on this clone: What it recognizes is unknown.

Trimming stripped 1 base from V and 0 bases from J, with 13 bases between. The CDR3 totals 16 residues. Germline V gene sequence: CDR1 MNHEY, CDR2 SMNVEV (reference sequence). Researchers gathered lesional scalp punch biopsies and peripheral blood from patients with alopecia areata. Material for sequencing was NKG2D-high CD8+ T cells sorted from blood. The chain combines TRBV27 with TRBJ2-7; D not resolved. The receptor comes from a human donor with alopecia areata. CDR3 nucleotides: TGTGCCAGCAGTTTATTCGGTAGTCCTAGCTCCTACGAGCAGTACTTC. Encoded protein: CASSLFGSPSSYEQYF.